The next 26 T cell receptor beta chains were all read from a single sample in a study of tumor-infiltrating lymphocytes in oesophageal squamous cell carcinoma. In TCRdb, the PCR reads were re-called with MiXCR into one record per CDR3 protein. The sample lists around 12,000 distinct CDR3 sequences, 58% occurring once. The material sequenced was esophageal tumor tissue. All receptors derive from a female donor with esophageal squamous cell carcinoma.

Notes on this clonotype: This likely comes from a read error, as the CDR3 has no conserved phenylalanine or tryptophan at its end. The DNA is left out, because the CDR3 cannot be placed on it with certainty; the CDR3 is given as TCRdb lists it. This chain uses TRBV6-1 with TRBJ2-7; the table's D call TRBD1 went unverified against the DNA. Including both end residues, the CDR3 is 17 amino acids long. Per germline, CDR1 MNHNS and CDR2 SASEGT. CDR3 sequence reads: CASTPDTRGIYGYTFGS.

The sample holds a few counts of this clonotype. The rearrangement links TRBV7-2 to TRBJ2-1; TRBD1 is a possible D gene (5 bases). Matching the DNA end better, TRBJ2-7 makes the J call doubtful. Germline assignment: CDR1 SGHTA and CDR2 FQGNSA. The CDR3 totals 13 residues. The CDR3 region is CASSLSQGGEQYF. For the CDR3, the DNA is TGTGCCAGCAGCTTATCTCAGGGCGGAGAGCAGTACTTC.

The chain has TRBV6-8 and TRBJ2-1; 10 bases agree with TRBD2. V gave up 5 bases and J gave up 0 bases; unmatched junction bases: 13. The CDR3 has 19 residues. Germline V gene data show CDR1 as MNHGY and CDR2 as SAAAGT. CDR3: CASSGRASSGRSSYNEQFF. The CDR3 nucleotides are TGTGCCAGCAGTGGCCGGGCCAGTAGCGGGAGGAGCTCCTACAATGAGCAGTTCTTC.

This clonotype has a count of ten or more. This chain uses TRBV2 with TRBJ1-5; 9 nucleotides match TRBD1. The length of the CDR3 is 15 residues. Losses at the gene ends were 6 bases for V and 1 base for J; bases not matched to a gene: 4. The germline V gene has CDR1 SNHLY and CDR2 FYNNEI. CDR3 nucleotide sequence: TGTGCCAGCAGCCACGGACAGGGGAGCAATCAGCCCCAGCATTTT. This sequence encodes CASSHGQGSNQPQHF.

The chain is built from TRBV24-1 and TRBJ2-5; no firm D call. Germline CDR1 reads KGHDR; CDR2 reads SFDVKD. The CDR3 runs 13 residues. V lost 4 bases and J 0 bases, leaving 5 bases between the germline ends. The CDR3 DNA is TGTGCCACCAGTGAAGGCCACCAAGAGACCCAGTACTTC. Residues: CATSEGHQETQYF.

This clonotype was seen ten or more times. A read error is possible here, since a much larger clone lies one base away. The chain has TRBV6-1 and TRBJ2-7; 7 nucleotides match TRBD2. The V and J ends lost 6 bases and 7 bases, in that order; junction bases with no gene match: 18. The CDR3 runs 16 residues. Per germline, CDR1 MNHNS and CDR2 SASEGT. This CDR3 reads CASSWGGKAFNNEQYF. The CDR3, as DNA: TGTGCCAGCAGCTGGGGGGGGAAGGCATTTAACAATGAGCAGTACTTC.

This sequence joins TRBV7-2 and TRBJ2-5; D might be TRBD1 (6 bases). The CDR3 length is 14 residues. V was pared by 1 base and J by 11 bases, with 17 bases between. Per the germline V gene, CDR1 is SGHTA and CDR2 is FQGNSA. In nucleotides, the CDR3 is TGTGCCAGCAGCTTAGAACGCCCAGTAGGACAGCAGTACTTC. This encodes CASSLERPVGQQYF.

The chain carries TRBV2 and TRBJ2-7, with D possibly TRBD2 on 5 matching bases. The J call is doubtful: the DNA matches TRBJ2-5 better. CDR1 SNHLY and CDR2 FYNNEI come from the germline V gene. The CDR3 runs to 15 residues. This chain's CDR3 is CASSEALVQAGTQYF. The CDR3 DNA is TGTGCCAGCAGTGAAGCACTGGTGCAGGCGGGGACCCAGTACTTC.

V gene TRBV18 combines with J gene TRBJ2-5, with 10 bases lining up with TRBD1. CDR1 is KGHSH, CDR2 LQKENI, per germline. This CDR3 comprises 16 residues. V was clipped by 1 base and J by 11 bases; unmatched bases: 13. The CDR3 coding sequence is TGTGCCAGCTCACCACAACTGACAGGGGGCCTGGAGGAGCAGTACTTC. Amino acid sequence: CASSPQLTGGLEEQYF.

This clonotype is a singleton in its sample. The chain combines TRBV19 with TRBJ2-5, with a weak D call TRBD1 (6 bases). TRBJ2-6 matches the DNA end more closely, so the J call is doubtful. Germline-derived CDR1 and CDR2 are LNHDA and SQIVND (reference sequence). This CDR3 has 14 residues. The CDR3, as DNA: TGTGCCAGTAGTACAGGGGATGGGGCCAACGTCCTGACTTTC. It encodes CASSTGDGANVLTF.

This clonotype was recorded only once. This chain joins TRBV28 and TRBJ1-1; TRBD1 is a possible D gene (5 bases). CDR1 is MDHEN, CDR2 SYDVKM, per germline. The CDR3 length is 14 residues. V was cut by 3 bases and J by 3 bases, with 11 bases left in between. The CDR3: CASSLAGLYTEAFF. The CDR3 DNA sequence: TGTGCCAGCAGTTTGGCAGGGTTGTACACTGAAGCTTTCTTT. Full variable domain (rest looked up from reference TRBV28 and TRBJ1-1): DVKVTQSSRYLVKRTGEKVFLECVQDMDHENMFWYRQDPGLGLRLIYFSYDVKMKEKGDIPEGYSVSREKKERFSLILESASTNQTSMYLCASSLAGLYTEAFFGQGTRLTVV.

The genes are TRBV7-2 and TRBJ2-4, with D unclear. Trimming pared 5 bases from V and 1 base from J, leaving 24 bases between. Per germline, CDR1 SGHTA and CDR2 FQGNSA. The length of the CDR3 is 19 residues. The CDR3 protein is CASSARGSAVVPAKNIQYF. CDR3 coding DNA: TGTGCCAGCAGCGCGCGTGGGTCTGCGGTGGTTCCGGCCAAAAACATTCAGTACTTC.

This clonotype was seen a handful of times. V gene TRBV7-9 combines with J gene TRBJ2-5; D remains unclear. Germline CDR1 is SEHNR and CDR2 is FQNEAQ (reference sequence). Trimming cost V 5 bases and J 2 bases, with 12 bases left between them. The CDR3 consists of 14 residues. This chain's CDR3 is CASSPQRAQETQYF. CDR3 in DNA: TGTGCCAGCAGCCCCCAAAGAGCGCAAGAGACCCAGTACTTC.

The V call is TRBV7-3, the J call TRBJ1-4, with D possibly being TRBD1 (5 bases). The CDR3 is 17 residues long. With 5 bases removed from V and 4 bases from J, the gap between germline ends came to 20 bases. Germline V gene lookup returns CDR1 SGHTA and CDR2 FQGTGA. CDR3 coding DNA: TGTGCCAGCAGCCCGGACAAGAACGGGGGGTATAATGAAAAACTGTTTTTT. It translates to CASSPDKNGGYNEKLFF.

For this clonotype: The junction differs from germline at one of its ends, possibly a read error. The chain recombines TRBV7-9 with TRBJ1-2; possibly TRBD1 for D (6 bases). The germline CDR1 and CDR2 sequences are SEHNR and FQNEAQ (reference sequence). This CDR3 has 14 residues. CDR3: CASSPYTILGGFTF. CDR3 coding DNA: TGTGCCAGCAGCCCCTATACAATCCTGGGGGGCTTCACCTTC.

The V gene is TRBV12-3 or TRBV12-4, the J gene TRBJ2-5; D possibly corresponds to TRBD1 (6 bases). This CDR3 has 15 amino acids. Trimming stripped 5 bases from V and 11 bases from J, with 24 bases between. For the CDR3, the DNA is TGTGCCAGCAGTGCCACTAGTGGGGGACACAATGAGCAGTACTTC. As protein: CASSATSGGHNEQYF.

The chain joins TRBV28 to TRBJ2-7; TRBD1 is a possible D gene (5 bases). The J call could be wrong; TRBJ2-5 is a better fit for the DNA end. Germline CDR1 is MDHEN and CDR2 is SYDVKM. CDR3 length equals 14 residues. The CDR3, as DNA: TGTGCCAGCAGTTTCGAAAGGGGCCGCGAGACCCAGTACTTC. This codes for CASSFERGRETQYF.

DNA of the CDR3: TGTGCCAGCAGCTTACTCGGAGATTCGAATGAGCAGTTCTTC. Translation: CASSLLGDSNEQFF. V gene TRBV7-6 combines with J gene TRBJ2-3; D not certain. Near its end, the DNA agrees better with TRBJ2-1, so the J call may be wrong. The CDR3 is made up of 14 amino acids. CDR1 is SGHVS and CDR2 is FNYEAQ in the germline V gene.

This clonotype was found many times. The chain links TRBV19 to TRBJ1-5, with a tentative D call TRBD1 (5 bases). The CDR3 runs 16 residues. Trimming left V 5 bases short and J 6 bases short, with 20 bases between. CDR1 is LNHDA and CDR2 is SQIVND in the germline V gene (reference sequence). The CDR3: CASSRSGRRGVQPQHF. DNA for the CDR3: TGTGCCAGTAGTCGAAGCGGTAGGAGGGGCGTTCAGCCCCAGCATTTT.

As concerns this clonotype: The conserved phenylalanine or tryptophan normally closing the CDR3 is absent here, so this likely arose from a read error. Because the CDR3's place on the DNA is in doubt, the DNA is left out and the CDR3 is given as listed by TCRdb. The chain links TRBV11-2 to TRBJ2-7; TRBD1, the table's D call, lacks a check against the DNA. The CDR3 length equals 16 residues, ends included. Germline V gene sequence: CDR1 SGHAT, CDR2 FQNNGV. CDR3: CASSTTGRDSPLHFGN.

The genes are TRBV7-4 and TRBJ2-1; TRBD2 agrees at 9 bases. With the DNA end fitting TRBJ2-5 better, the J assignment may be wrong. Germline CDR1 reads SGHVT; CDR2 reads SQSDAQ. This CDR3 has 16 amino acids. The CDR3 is CASSLKGLAAEETQYF. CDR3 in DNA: TGTGCCAGCAGCTTAAAGGGACTAGCTGCAGAAGAGACCCAGTACTTC.

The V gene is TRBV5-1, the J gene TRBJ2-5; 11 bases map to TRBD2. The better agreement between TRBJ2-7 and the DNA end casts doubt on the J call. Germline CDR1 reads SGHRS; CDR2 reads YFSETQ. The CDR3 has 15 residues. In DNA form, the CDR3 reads TGCGCCAGCAGCACGGGGACTAGCGGAAACTACGAGCAGTACTTC. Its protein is CASSTGTSGNYEQYF.

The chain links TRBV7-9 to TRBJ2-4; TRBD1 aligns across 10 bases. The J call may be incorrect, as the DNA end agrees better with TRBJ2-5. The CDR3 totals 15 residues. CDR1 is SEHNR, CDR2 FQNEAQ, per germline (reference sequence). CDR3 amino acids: CASSLAGTGEETQYF. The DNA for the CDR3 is TGTGCCAGCAGCTTAGCCGGGACAGGGGAGGAGACCCAGTACTTC.

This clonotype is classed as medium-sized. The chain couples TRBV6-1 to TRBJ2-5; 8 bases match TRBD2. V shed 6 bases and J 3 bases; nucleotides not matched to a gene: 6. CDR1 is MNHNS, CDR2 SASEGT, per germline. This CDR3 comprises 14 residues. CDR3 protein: CASRRGGQEETQYF. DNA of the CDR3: TGTGCCAGCAGACGGGGGGGCCAGGAAGAGACCCAGTACTTC.

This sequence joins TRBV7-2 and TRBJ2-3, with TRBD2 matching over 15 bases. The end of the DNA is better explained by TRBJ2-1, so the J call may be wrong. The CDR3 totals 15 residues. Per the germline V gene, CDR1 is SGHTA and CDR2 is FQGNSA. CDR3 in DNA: TGTGCCAGCAGCCGGGGACTAGCGGGAGGAAGTGAGCAGTTCTTC. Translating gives CASSRGLAGGSEQFF.

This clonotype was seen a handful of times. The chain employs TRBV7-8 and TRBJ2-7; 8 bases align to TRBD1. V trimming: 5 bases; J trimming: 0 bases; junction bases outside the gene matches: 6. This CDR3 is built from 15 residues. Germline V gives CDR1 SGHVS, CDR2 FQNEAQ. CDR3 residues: CASSPGQGPSYEQYF. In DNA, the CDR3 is TGTGCCAGCAGCCCAGGACAGGGACCCTCCTACGAGCAGTACTTC.